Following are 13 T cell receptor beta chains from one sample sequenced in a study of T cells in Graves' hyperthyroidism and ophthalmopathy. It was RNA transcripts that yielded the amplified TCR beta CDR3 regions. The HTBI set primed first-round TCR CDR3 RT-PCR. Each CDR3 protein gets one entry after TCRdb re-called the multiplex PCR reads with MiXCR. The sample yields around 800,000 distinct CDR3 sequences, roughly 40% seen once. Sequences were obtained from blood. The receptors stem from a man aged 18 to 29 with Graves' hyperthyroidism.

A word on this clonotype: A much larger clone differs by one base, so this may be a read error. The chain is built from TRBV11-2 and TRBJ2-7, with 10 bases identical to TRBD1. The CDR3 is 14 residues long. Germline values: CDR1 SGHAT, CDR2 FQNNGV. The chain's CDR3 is CVSSYGQGGYEQYF. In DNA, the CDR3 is TGTGTCAGCAGCTATGGACAGGGGGGCTACGAGCAGTACTTC.

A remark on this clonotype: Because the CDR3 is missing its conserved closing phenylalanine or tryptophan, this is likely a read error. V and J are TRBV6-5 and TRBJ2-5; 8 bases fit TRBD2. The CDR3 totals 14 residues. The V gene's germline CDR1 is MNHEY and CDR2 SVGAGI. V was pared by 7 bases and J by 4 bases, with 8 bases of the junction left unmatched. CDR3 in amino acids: CASTNSGGSETQYS. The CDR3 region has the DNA TGTGCCAGCACTAACTCGGGGGGGTCAGAGACCCAGTACTCC.

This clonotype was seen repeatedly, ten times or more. DNA of the CDR3: TGTGCCAGCAGTGAACTCACACCCGGGGAGCTGTTTTTT. Its translation: CASSELTPGELFF. V gene TRBV2 combines with J gene TRBJ2-2; D call uncertain. Germline V lookup: CDR1 SNHLY, CDR2 FYNNEI. With 2 bases removed from V and 6 bases from J, the gap between germline ends came to 7 bases. The CDR3 is made up of 13 amino acids.

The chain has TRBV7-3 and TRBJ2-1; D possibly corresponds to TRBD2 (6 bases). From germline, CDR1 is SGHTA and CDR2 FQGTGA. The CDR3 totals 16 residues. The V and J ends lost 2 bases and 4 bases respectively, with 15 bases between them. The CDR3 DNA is TGTGCCAGCAGCTTATCCGGCGGGACCGCTTACAATGAGCAGTTCTTC. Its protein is CASSLSGGTAYNEQFF. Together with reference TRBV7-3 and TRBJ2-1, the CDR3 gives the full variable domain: GAGVSQTPSNKVTEKGKYVELRCDPISGHTALYWYRQSLGQGPEFLIYFQGTGAADDSGLPNDRFFAVRPEGSVSTLKIQRTERGDSAVYLCASSLSGGTAYNEQFFGPGTRLTVL.

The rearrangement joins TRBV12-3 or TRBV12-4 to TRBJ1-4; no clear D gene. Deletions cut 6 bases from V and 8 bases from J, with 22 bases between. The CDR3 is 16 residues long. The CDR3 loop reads CASSPLGWVVGEKLFF. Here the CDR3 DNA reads TGTGCCAGCAGCCCCCTTGGATGGGTCGTTGGAGAAAAACTGTTTTTT.

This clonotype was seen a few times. The DNA for the CDR3 is TGTGCCAGCAGCGTCGGACTAGCGGGAGGGCCAGAGACCCAGTACTTC. It is translated as CASSVGLAGGPETQYF. The chain links TRBV9 to TRBJ2-5, with TRBD2 matching over 15 bases. Germline V gives CDR1 SGDLS, CDR2 YYNGEE. Trimming removed 2 bases from V and 4 bases from J; junction bases left unmatched: 3. The CDR3 is 16 amino acids.

CDR3 region: CASSPFRGLSYNSPLHF. The CDR3 region has the DNA TGTGCCAGCAGCCCCTTTCGGGGGCTCTCCTATAATTCACCCCTCCACTTT. V and J are TRBV7-8 and TRBJ1-6; D may be TRBD1 (6 bases). This CDR3 comprises 17 residues. The ends were cut back, 5 bases at V and 0 bases at J, with 14 bases in the middle. Germline V CDR1 and CDR2: SGHVS, FQNEAQ.

The CDR3 DNA sequence: TGTGCCACCAGCAGAGTGCTGGGACAGGGGGAGAACACTGAAGCTTTCTTT. Protein: CATSRVLGQGENTEAFF. This chain connects TRBV15 to TRBJ1-1; TRBD1 matches 11 bases. Germline loops: CDR1 LNHNV, CDR2 YYDKDF (reference sequence). V lost 1 base to trimming and J lost 1 base; unmatched junction nucleotides: 5. This CDR3 spans 17 amino acids.

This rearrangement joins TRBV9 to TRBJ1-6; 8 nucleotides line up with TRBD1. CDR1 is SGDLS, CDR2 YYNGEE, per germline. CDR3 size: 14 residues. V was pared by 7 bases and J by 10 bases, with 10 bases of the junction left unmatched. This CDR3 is CASGSQGAGSPLHF. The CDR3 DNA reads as TGTGCCAGCGGTAGCCAGGGGGCCGGATCACCCCTCCACTTT.

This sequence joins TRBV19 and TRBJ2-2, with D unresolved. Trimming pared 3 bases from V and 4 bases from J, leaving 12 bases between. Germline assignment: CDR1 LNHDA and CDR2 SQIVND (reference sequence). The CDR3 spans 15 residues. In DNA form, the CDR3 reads TGTGCCAGTAGTATGGGCCCCCGACCCACCGGGGAGCTGTTTTTT. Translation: CASSMGPRPTGELFF.

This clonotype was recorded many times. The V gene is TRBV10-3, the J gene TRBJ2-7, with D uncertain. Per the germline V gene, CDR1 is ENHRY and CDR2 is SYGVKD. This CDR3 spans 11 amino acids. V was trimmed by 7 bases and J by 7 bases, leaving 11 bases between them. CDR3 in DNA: TGTGCCATCATGTCTGAAGGGGAGCAGTACTTC. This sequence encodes CAIMSEGEQYF.

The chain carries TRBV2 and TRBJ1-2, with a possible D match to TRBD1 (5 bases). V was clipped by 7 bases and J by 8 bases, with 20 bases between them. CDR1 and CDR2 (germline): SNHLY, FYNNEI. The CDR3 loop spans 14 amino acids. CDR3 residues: CASKNVGGSGGYTF. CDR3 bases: TGTGCCAGCAAGAACGTCGGGGGGTCGGGGGGCTACACCTTC.

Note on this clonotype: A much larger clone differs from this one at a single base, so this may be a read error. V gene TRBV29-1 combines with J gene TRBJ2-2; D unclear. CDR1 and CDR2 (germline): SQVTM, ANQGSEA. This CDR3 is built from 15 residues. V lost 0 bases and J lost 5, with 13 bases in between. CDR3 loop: CSVEDRWARTGELFF. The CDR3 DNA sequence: TGCAGCGTTGAAGATCGTTGGGCTCGGACCGGGGAGCTGTTTTTT.